These 12 T cell receptor beta chains were all obtained from the same sample, sequenced in a study of type 1 and type 2 diabetes patients. The PCR template was genomic DNA. Multiplex PCR with 30 forward and 13 reverse primers amplified the TCR beta CDR3. TCRdb passed the multiplex PCR reads through MiXCR, listing each CDR3 protein once. The sample records some 250,000 distinct CDR3 sequences, approximately 45% being singletons. The sample taken for sequencing was peripheral blood mononuclear cells (PBMCs). All receptors come from a man younger than 30 with type 2 diabetes.

To note about this clonotype: One end of the junction does not line up with germline, which may come from a read error. The genes are TRBV6-6 and TRBJ1-1; a weak D match, TRBD1 (5 bases). This CDR3 is built from 14 residues. Germline CDR1 and CDR2: MNHNY and SVGAGI (reference sequence). The CDR3 DNA follows: TGTGCCATCAGTGCGGGACGACAAAACACTGAAGCTTTCTTT. It encodes CAISAGRQNTEAFF.

In nucleotides, the CDR3 is TGTGCCAGCAGCTTATCTCAGGTCACCCTCTCCTACAATGAGCAGTTCTTC. Translating gives CASSLSQVTLSYNEQFF. The V and J genes are TRBV7-9 and TRBJ2-1; no reliable D call. The CDR3 consists of 17 residues. CDR1 and CDR2 from the germline V gene are SEHNR and FQNEAQ (reference sequence). V dropped 2 bases and J dropped 0 bases, with 14 bases sitting between them.

V gene TRBV6-6 combines with J gene TRBJ2-3, with 7 bases matching TRBD2. The V gene's germline CDR1 is MNHNY and CDR2 SVGAGI (reference sequence). V shed 2 bases and J 5 bases; nucleotides not matched to a gene: 7. The CDR3 is made up of 15 amino acids. In DNA form, the CDR3 reads TGTGCCAGCAGTTACGCGGCGGGAGCAATAGATACGCAGTATTTT. This sequence encodes CASSYAAGAIDTQYF.

This clonotype has just a few counts. At one end, the junction sequence differs from germline, possibly due to a read error. This sequence joins TRBV7-7 and TRBJ2-5, with 9 bases aligning to TRBD1. CDR1 SSHAT and CDR2 FNYEAQ come from the germline V gene (reference sequence). The CDR3 covers 16 residues. The CDR3 bases are TGTGCTAGCAGCTTAGATGACGACAGGGGGATAGAGACCCAGTACTTC. Amino acid sequence: CASSLDDDRGIETQYF.

This chain joins TRBV19 and TRBJ2-1, with D perhaps matching TRBD1 or TRBD2 (5 bases each). Trimming shortened V by 3 bases and J by 4 bases, and 13 bases separated the two germline ends. The CDR3 sequence is 15 residues long. Germline V gene lookup returns CDR1 LNHDA and CDR2 SQIVND (reference sequence). DNA for the CDR3: TGTGCCAGTAGTATTGAGGGGTTGGAGTACAATGAGCAGTTCTTC. It is translated as CASSIEGLEYNEQFF.

The chain is built from TRBV5-1 and TRBJ1-5; tentatively, D is TRBD1 (5 bases). V was clipped by 4 bases and J by 6 bases, with 17 bases between them. Germline CDR1 and CDR2: SGHRS and YFSETQ. The CDR3 is made up of 15 amino acids. The CDR3 here is CASSTSGGDGQPQHF. The CDR3 bases are TGCGCCAGCAGCACGAGCGGGGGAGATGGTCAGCCCCAGCATTTT.

This clonotype showed up many times. This sequence joins TRBV30 and TRBJ1-2; D gene uncertain. Trimming removed 4 bases from V and 7 bases from J, with 10 bases in between. This CDR3 has 11 amino acids. Germline V CDR1 and CDR2: GTSNPN, SVGIG (reference sequence). The chain's CDR3 is CAWTMDAGYTF. As DNA, the CDR3 is TGTGCCTGGACCATGGACGCTGGCTACACCTTC.

As to this clonotype: One junction end does not reproduce the germline sequence, and a read error may be involved. The DNA for the CDR3 is TGTACCAGTAGTATAGAGGAATCCACCGGGGAGCTGTTTTTT. This encodes CTSSIEESTGELFF. The chain recombines TRBV19 with TRBJ2-2; no firm D call. The germline gives CDR1 LNHDA, CDR2 SQIVND (reference sequence). The CDR3 contains 14 residues. The full variable domain, its missing parts supplied by reference TRBV19 and TRBJ2-2, is DGGITQSPKYLFRKEGQNVTLSCEQNLNHDAMYWYRQDPGQGLRLIYYSQIVNDFQKGDIAEGYSVSREKKESFPLTVTSAQKNPTAFYLCTSSIEESTGELFFGEGSRLTVL.

This clonotype was detected only a few times. The rearrangement links TRBV6-2 or TRBV6-3 to TRBJ1-5; unclear D gene. Trimming stripped 5 bases from V and 0 bases from J, with 8 bases between. The length of the CDR3 is 14 residues. Per germline, CDR1 MNHEY and CDR2 SVGEGT. CDR3 bases: TGTGCCAGCAGTAAACAGATTAGCAATCAGCCCCAGCATTTT. It encodes CASSKQISNQPQHF.

This clonotype was recorded only once. The chain is built from TRBV6-1 and TRBJ2-3, with 8 bases lining up with TRBD1. The CDR3 extends over 17 amino acids. In germline, CDR1 is MNHNS, CDR2 SASEGT. V was pared by 6 bases and J by 0 bases, with 11 bases of the junction left unmatched. CDR3 DNA: TGTGCCAGCAGCTTCCAGACAGGGGAGTCTAGCACAGATACGCAGTATTTT. Residues: CASSFQTGESSTDTQYF.

The rearrangement links TRBV19 to TRBJ1-3; D is uncertain. This CDR3 spans 15 amino acids. In germline, CDR1 is LNHDA, CDR2 SQIVND (reference sequence). Trimming removed 5 bases at V and 4 bases at J, with 15 bases between. CDR3 sequence (DNA): TGTGCCAGTAGTCAACGGACTGTAAAGGGAAACACCATATATTTT. It specifies CASSQRTVKGNTIYF.

The chain has TRBV4-2 and TRBJ1-2, with 8 bases that match TRBD1. V was clipped by 4 bases and J by 3 bases; unmatched bases: 4. The CDR3 consists of 14 residues. Germline V gives CDR1 LGHNA, CDR2 YNFKEQ. CDR3 sequence reads: CASSLTGADYGYTF. DNA of the CDR3: TGTGCCAGCAGCCTGACAGGGGCGGACTATGGCTACACCTTC.